This T cell receptor (beta chain) derives from a study of PD-L1 blockade in urothelial cancer. Note on this clone: An end of the junction differs from the germline gene, which may be a read error.

Assay: immunoSEQ multiplex PCR; the TCRdb copy retains only in-frame clones and omits some. Of about 130,000 clones listed, around 85% are singletons. Documented time point: pretreatment peripheral blood. CDR1 and CDR2 from the germline V gene are SGHTA and FQGTGA. The CDR3 length is 15 residues. The sequence derives from a man between 45 and 60 years old with urothelial cancer. This chain connects TRBV7-3 to TRBJ2-7; D may be TRBD1 (5 bases). The sequences come from PBMCs, collected around atezolizumab (anti-PD-L1) treatment. The CDR3 reads CASSLTGRASSEQYF. The DNA for the CDR3 is TGTGCCAGCAGCTTAACGGGCAGGGCATCCTCCGAGCAGTACTTC.